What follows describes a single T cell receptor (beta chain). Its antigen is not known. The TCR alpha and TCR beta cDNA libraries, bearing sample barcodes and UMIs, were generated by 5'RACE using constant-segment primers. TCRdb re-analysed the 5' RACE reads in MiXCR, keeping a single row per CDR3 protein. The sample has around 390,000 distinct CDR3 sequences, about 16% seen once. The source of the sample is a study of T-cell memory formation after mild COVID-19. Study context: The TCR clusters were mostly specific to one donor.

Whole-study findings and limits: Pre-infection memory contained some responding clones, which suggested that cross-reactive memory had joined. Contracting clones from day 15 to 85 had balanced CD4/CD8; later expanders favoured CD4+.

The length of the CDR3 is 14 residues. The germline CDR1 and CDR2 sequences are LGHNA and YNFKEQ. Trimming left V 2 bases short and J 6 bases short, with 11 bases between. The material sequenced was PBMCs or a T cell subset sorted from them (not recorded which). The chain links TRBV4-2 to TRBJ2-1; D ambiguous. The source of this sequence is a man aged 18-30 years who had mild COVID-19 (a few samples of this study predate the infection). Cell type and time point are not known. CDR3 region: CASSQSVGANEQFF. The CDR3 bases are TGTGCCAGCAGCCAATCGGTGGGCGCCAATGAGCAGTTCTTC.